These T cell receptor beta chains were read from a single sample in a study of T cell responses to AZD1222 COVID-19 vaccine. Clones were sequenced by immunoSEQ multiplex PCR, and TCRdb holds only the in-frame ones, with some missing. Among fewer than 250,000 clones listed, 85% to 95% were seen once. The source was peripheral blood, collected on day 0 of AZD1222 vaccination. The source is an adult in good health. The CDR3 runs from the conserved cysteine through the conserved F or W. D genes are given only for firm matches. The size field is filled for only some rows; it gives once, few, many or a size class.

cdr3_nt: TGTGCCAGCAGTTTACAGCACACTGAAGCTTTCTTT; cdr3_aa: CASSLQHTEAFF; v_call: TRBV28; j_call: TRBJ1-1; clone_size: NA; d_call: NA
cdr3_nt: TGCGCCAGCAGCCAAGAAAGAGGATACGGGGCCAACGTCCTGACTTTC; cdr3_aa: CASSQERGYGANVLTF; v_call: TRBV4-3; j_call: TRBJ2-6; clone_size: NA; d_call: NA
cdr3_nt: TGTGCCAGCAGCTTAGAAGGCATATGGGGTCAGCCCCAGCATTTT; cdr3_aa: CASSLEGIWGQPQHF; v_call: TRBV7-9; j_call: TRBJ1-5; clone_size: NA; d_call: NA
cdr3_nt: TGTGCCAGCAGCCCGCTGGGGACGGCTCAAAATTCACCCCTCCACTTT; cdr3_aa: CASSPLGTAQNSPLHF; v_call: TRBV7-2; j_call: TRBJ1-6; clone_size: NA; d_call: NA
cdr3_nt: TGTGCCAGCAGCCAAGATATCACGGAGGGGGATACGCAGTATTTT; cdr3_aa: CASSQDITEGDTQYF; v_call: TRBV3-1/TRBV3-2; j_call: TRBJ2-3; clone_size: NA; d_call: NA
cdr3_nt: TGTGCCAGCTCACCCCCATCCCTTGGGGGCGTATGGACTGAAGCTTTCTTT; cdr3_aa: CASSPPSLGGVWTEAFF; v_call: TRBV18; j_call: TRBJ1-1; clone_size: NA; d_call: NA
cdr3_nt: TGTGCCAGCAGTTACGGGACAGCCCGGTATACGCAGTATTTT; cdr3_aa: CASSYGTARYTQYF; v_call: TRBV6-2/TRBV6-3; j_call: TRBJ2-3; clone_size: NA; d_call: TRBD1
cdr3_nt: TGTGCCAGCAGCCAAGATCCGGGGGGCTTCGCTGGAAACACCATATATTTT; cdr3_aa: CASSQDPGGFAGNTIYF; v_call: TRBV4-2; j_call: TRBJ1-3; clone_size: once; d_call: NA
cdr3_nt: TGTGCCAGCTCACCGTCCGGGACAGGGGAAACTGAAGCTTTCTTT; cdr3_aa: CASSPSGTGETEAFF; v_call: TRBV18; j_call: TRBJ1-1; clone_size: NA; d_call: TRBD1
cdr3_nt: TGTGCCAGCAGCCCCTTGGCAGGGAATTCACCCCTCCACTTT; cdr3_aa: CASSPLAGNSPLHF; v_call: TRBV3-1/TRBV3-2; j_call: TRBJ1-6; clone_size: once; d_call: NA
cdr3_nt: TGTGCCAGCAGCACGAAGGACGGAAACTATGGCTACACCTTC; cdr3_aa: CASSTKDGNYGYTF; v_call: TRBV5-8; j_call: TRBJ1-2; clone_size: NA; d_call: NA
cdr3_nt: TGTGCCAGCAGTCAGGCTCCTCGCATCGGAAACACCATATATTTT; cdr3_aa: CASSQAPRIGNTIYF; v_call: TRBV7-2; j_call: TRBJ1-3; clone_size: NA; d_call: NA
cdr3_nt: TGTGCCATCAGTGAGTCGGGAACCATGGGGGGCAATCAGCCCCAGCATTTT; cdr3_aa: CAISESGTMGGNQPQHF; v_call: TRBV10-3; j_call: TRBJ1-5; clone_size: NA; d_call: NA
cdr3_nt: TGTGCCAGCAGCAAACGTGGGACATGCTACGAGCAGTACTTC; cdr3_aa: CASSKRGTCYEQYF; v_call: TRBV21-1; j_call: TRBJ2-7; clone_size: NA; d_call: NA
cdr3_nt: TGCGCCAGCAGCTTGGTTGGTGGCGAGCAGTACTTC; cdr3_aa: CASSLVGGEQYF; v_call: TRBV5-1; j_call: TRBJ2-7; clone_size: once; d_call: NA
cdr3_nt: TGTGCCAGCAGCTACGGCCCCGATAACACCGGGGAGCTGTTTTTT; cdr3_aa: CASSYGPDNTGELFF; v_call: TRBV3-1/TRBV3-2; j_call: TRBJ2-2; clone_size: NA; d_call: NA
cdr3_nt: TGTGCCAGCAGCCAACAAACCCTCGAGCAGTACTTC; cdr3_aa: CASSQQTLEQYF; v_call: TRBV3-1/TRBV3-2; j_call: TRBJ2-7; clone_size: NA; d_call: NA
cdr3_nt: TGTGCCAGCAGCGGGACAGGCAATCAGCCCCAGCATTTT; cdr3_aa: CASSGTGNQPQHF; v_call: TRBV6-5; j_call: TRBJ1-5; clone_size: NA; d_call: TRBD1